The 6 T cell receptor beta chains below were found in one sample sequenced in a study of T cell changes during pregnancy in multiple sclerosis. The protocol was immunoSEQ multiplex PCR, while the TCRdb copy is restricted to in-frame clones and leaves out a portion. The data show about 68,000 clones, just over 90% seen once. Source: peripheral blood, taken in the third trimester of pregnancy. The receptors originated from a female donor with multiple sclerosis, enrolled in a pregnancy study.

The V call is TRBV11-2, the J call TRBJ2-3; 11 bases fit TRBD2. Trimming took 2 bases from V and 8 from J; bases not matched to a gene: 3. CDR1 SGHAT and CDR2 FQNNGV come from the germline V gene. This CDR3 contains 14 residues. CDR3 in amino acids: CASSLWGLAATQYF. The CDR3 region has the DNA TGTGCCAGCAGCTTATGGGGACTAGCGGCTACGCAGTATTTT.

The V and J genes are TRBV18 and TRBJ1-1, with unresolved D. The CDR3 sequence is 14 residues long. V lost 3 bases and J lost 2, with 10 bases in between. Germline V gene sequence: CDR1 KGHSH, CDR2 LQKENI. The CDR3 sequence: CASSPGRDNTEAFF. In nucleotides, the CDR3 is TGTGCCAGCTCACCGGGCAGAGACAACACTGAAGCTTTCTTT.

This rearrangement joins TRBV6-5 to TRBJ1-2; no clear D gene. Germline V CDR1 and CDR2: MNHEY, SVGAGI. V lost 6 bases, J lost 5 bases, and 16 bases lay in between. The CDR3 length is 14 residues. This CDR3 reads CASSQDIWVYGYTF. For the CDR3, the DNA is TGTGCCAGCAGCCAGGATATATGGGTATATGGCTACACCTTC.

V and J are TRBV6-1 and TRBJ2-1; TRBD1 agrees at 9 bases. Germline CDR1 and CDR2: MNHNS and SASEGT. This CDR3 has 15 residues. After removal of 5 bases from V and 10 bases from J, the junction contained 12 bases not matched to a gene. CDR3 region: CASSRTGTGLREQFF. Here the CDR3 DNA reads TGTGCCAGCAGTAGGACCGGGACAGGGCTTAGAGAGCAGTTCTTC.

This chain joins TRBV6-6 and TRBJ1-4, with a tentative D call TRBD1 (6 bases). The germline CDR1 and CDR2 sequences are MNHNY and SVGAGI (reference sequence). The CDR3 extends over 13 amino acids. V was pared by 6 bases and J by 6 bases, with 11 bases between. The CDR3 spells CASSRNRDEKLFF. In nucleotides, the CDR3 is TGTGCCAGCAGCCGTAACAGGGATGAAAAACTGTTTTTT.

This sequence joins TRBV11-1 and TRBJ2-5; 7 positions match TRBD1. The CDR3 covers 14 residues. The germline V gene encodes CDR1 SGHAT and CDR2 FQDESV (reference sequence). V lost 4 bases and J lost 5; bases outside the gene matches: 7. This CDR3 reads CASSSVGGWETQYF. In DNA form, the CDR3 reads TGTGCCAGCAGCTCGGTAGGGGGCTGGGAGACCCAGTACTTC.